This TCR beta chain is from a study of radiation and T cells in renal cell carcinoma. For this clone: Antigen specificity is unknown.

Study-wide results and caveats: Top tumor clonotypes rose in blood 2 weeks post-radiation, then contracted.

Only in-frame clones appear in the TCRdb table, and some are missing; sequencing was by immunoSEQ multiplex PCR. The sample consists of about 130,000 clones, approximately 91% of them appearing once. Time point noted: baseline pretreatment blood. Specified treatment: 15 Gy SBRT to primary tumor, nephrectomy 4 weeks later. CDR1 is LNHDA, CDR2 SQIVND, per germline (reference sequence). The ends lost 5 bases at V and 7 bases at J; junction bases unmatched: 15. The CDR3 extends over 16 amino acids. The chain combines TRBV19 with TRBJ2-7; 9 positions match TRBD1. The starting material was blood, obtained from a patient whose treatment included radiotherapy and nephrectomy. The TCR originated in a woman between 45 and 60 years old with renal cell carcinoma. Here the CDR3 reads CASSPYLGTGSEEQYF. The CDR3, as DNA: TGTGCCAGTAGTCCTTACCTTGGGACAGGGAGTGAAGAGCAGTACTTC.